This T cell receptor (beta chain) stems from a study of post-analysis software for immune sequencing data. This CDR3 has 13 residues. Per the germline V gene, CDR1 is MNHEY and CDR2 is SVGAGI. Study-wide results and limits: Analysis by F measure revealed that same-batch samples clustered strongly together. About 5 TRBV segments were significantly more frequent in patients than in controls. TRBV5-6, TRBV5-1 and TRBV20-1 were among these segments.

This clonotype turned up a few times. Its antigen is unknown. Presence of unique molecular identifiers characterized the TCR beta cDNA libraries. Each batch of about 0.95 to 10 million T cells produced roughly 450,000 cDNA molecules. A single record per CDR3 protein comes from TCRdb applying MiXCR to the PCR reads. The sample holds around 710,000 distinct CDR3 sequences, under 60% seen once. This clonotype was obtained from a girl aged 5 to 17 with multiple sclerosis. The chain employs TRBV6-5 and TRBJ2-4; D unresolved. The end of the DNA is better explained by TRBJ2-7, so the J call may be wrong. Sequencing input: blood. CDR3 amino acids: CASSLVALDEQYF. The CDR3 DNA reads TGTGCCAGCAGCCTCGTAGCCCTGGACGAGCAGTACTTC.